The entry below gives a single TCR beta chain sequence along with its context. This clonotype was found a few times. The clone's antigen remains unknown. Base qualities are not at hand, and no much larger clone is one base apart. The treatment or condition tag for this specimen amounts to: allogeneic hematopoietic cell transplantation with graft depleted of TCRalphabeta T cells and CD19 B cells. The children who served as transplant recipients had been given grafts of TCRalphabeta/CD19-depleted allogeneic hematopoietic cells. Its CDR3 holds 14 amino acids, cysteine through phenylalanine. CDR3 DNA is the only sequence kept; it has 42 bases, read in frame from the first base. V trim: 10 bases; J trim: 1 base; unmatched bases: 9. Preparation of the library involved PCR. This sample was sequenced with an Illumina HiSeq 2500. To normalize quantification of the TCRbeta repertoire, the TCR libraries were built with molecular barcoding that relied on unique molecular identifiers. TCRdb applied fastp at Q25 and MiXCR to the public reads, then kept only in-frame beta chains. Records with the same CDR3 protein are collapsed into one entry carrying the most frequent genes and DNA. This sample has 600,000 or so distinct CDR3 sequences in its table, and under 30% of those were observed once. 11% to 15% of the sample is held by the ten biggest clonotypes.

This entry belongs to a study of T-cell reconstitution after alpha-beta-depleted transplantation in children (dated by TCRdb to the mid-2010s). About the investigation overall: T-cell immune reconstitution after TCRalphabeta/CD19-depleted allogeneic hematopoietic cell transplantation in children was quantitatively tracked in the study by means of TCR repertoire profiling.

The full study reports these points: Over subsequent months, a decline in hyperexpanded clone frequencies was noted, and after one year, T-cell counts and TCRbeta diversity were mostly ascribed to newly produced T cells. The apparently early alphabetaT-cell count recovery about two months after transplant was reportedly dependent on only several hundred rapidly expanded clones derived from non-depleted graft cells. The high TCRbeta diversity at day 60 in some patients was ascribed to recipient T cells and intrathymic progenitors that had survived conditioning.

The specimen was PBMCs, mostly from graft donor cells, collected 360 days after TCRalphabeta/CD19-depleted stem cell transplant. The receptor comes from a boy in the first two years of life who had a stem cell transplant for acute myeloid leukemia, so the T cells may come from the graft donor. The chain is made from TRBV12-3 or TRBV12-4 and TRBJ2-5, and 7 junction bases match TRBD1. At the DNA level, the sequence is TGTGCCACCGGGACAGATCTCTTCCAAGAGACCCAGTACTTC. This gives the protein CATGTDLFQETQYF.